This TCR beta chain was sequenced in a study of T cell changes during pregnancy in multiple sclerosis. Profiling relied on immunoSEQ multiplex PCR, and the TCRdb table lists in-frame clones only, not all of them. Among 55,000 or so clones listed, about 90% were seen once. This sample comprised CD4+ T cells from peripheral blood mononuclear cells, obtained in the first trimester of pregnancy. This receptor was taken from a female donor with multiple sclerosis, enrolled in a pregnancy study.

CDR3 in amino acids: CASSEVAGGRYEQYF. The CDR3, as DNA: TGTGCCAGCAGTGAAGTAGCGGGAGGGCGGTACGAGCAGTACTTC. This rearrangement joins TRBV28 to TRBJ2-7; TRBD2 matches at 11 bases. Germline V gene lookup returns CDR1 MDHEN and CDR2 SYDVKM. The length of the CDR3 is 15 residues. Trimming at V came to 5 bases and at J to 4 bases, leaving 7 bases not matched to a gene. Complete variable domain (other parts from reference TRBV28 and TRBJ2-7): DVKVTQSSRYLVKRTGEKVFLECVQDMDHENMFWYRQDPGLGLRLIYFSYDVKMKEKGDIPEGYSVSREKKERFSLILESASTNQTSMYLCASSEVAGGRYEQYFGPGTRLTVT.